This T cell receptor beta chain was documented in a study of T cell responses to AZD1222 COVID-19 vaccine. Study-wide background: Pooled in the analysis were second doses at about 4 or about 12 weeks. Notes on the study in general: The study found Spike-specific TCR breadth and depth rose after two AZD1222 doses.

The CDR3 totals 17 residues. Germline assignment: CDR1 LGHNA and CDR2 YNFKEQ. V lost 0 bases, J lost 0 bases, and 14 bases lay in between. In regard to this clone: Its antigen is currently unknown.

The method was immunoSEQ multiplex PCR; TCRdb's version includes in-frame clones alone and lacks a portion of them. The sample records some 120,000 clones, approximately 90% being singletons. The sample was peripheral blood, taken on day 0 of AZD1222 vaccination. This TCR was recovered from an adult in good health. The chain recombines TRBV4-2 with TRBJ2-5; D is unresolved. The DNA of the CDR3 is TGTGCCAGCAGCCAAGATGTTCAGCCCAGGCACCAAGAGACCCAGTACTTC. Its protein product is CASSQDVQPRHQETQYF.